A single sample is the source of the 27 T cell receptor beta chains below, sequenced in a study of T-cell reconstitution after alpha-beta-depleted transplantation in children. It was with unique molecular identifiers that the TCRbeta library was prepared. MiXCR was run by TCRdb on the PCR reads, yielding one entry per CDR3 protein. The table lists over 400,000 distinct CDR3 sequences, around an eighth of them singletons. The sample consisted of PBMCs from the stem cell graft donor, taken from the stem cell graft. The receptors originated from a human donor who donated a stem cell graft to a child with combined immunodeficiency.

The chain links TRBV7-2 to TRBJ1-4, with D tentatively TRBD1 (5 bases). This CDR3 comprises 17 residues. CDR1 is SGHTA, CDR2 FQGNSA, per germline. V was shortened by 1 base and J by 4 bases, with 16 bases between the two germline ends. The CDR3 protein is CASSLGTGGLINEKLFF. The CDR3 region has the DNA TGTGCCAGCAGCTTAGGAACAGGAGGCCTAATTAATGAAAAACTGTTTTTT.

This clonotype showed up many times. The rearrangement uses TRBV5-5 and TRBJ2-7; D is uncertain. This CDR3 has 12 amino acids. Trimming took off 0 bases at V and 5 bases at J, with 6 bases between the two ends. Per germline, CDR1 SGHKS and CDR2 YYEKEE (reference sequence). The CDR3 region has the DNA TGTGCCAGCAGCTTGGATTACGACGAGCAGTACTTC. It encodes CASSLDYDEQYF.

This clonotype was found many times. V gene TRBV29-1 combines with J gene TRBJ2-7, with 11 positions matching TRBD2. This CDR3 contains 14 residues. Trimming cost V 3 bases and J 7 bases; bases outside gene matches: 8. Germline CDR1 and CDR2: SQVTM and ANQGSEA. The CDR3 sequence: CSVDVSGGAGEQYF. The CDR3 DNA is TGCAGCGTTGATGTTAGCGGGGGGGCCGGAGAGCAGTACTTC.

This clonotype showed up just a few times. This chain links TRBV7-2 with TRBJ2-7; 9 bases map to TRBD1. The CDR3 length is 14 residues. Germline lookup yields CDR1 SGHTA and CDR2 FQGNSA. The V and J ends lost 4 bases and 3 bases, in that order; junction bases with no gene match: 4. The CDR3 protein is CASSSPGQGYEQYF. The CDR3, as DNA: TGTGCCAGCAGCTCACCGGGACAGGGCTACGAGCAGTACTTC.

This clonotype occurred once. V gene TRBV10-3 combines with J gene TRBJ2-1; TRBD2 aligns across 9 bases. The trim removed 7 bases at V and 14 bases at J, leaving 12 bases unmatched. Germline V gene sequence: CDR1 ENHRY, CDR2 SYGVKD. This CDR3 has 13 residues. Here the CDR3 reads CAITPTSGDGKFF. Written as DNA, the CDR3 is TGTGCCATCACCCCGACTAGCGGAGACGGAAAGTTCTTC.

This chain connects TRBV12-3 or TRBV12-4 to TRBJ2-5; D might be TRBD2 (6 bases). V lost 7 bases, J lost 7 bases, and 22 bases lay in between. The CDR3 consists of 15 residues. The CDR3 protein is CASTGRRAGGGTQYF. The CDR3 nucleotides are TGTGCCAGCACGGGCCGGAGGGCTGGGGGTGGGACCCAGTACTTC.

This clonotype was observed many times. The chain joins TRBV6-2 or TRBV6-3 to TRBJ2-2, with 7 bases matching TRBD1. The CDR3 sequence is 17 residues long. Germline V CDR1 and CDR2: MNHEY, SVGEGT. V dropped 0 bases and J dropped 4; count of bases not matched to a gene: 8. The chain's CDR3 is CASSYSIGTDGTGELFF. The CDR3 coding sequence is TGTGCCAGCAGTTACTCGATAGGGACAGATGGCACCGGGGAGCTGTTTTTT.

This clonotype was seen at least ten times. The chain uses TRBV7-2 and TRBJ2-3, with TRBD1 as a possible D gene (7 bases). This CDR3 spans 14 amino acids. Germline V gene data show CDR1 as SGHTA and CDR2 as FQGNSA. Deletions cut 5 bases from V and 3 bases from J, with 12 bases between. The CDR3 region is CASSAGQITDTQYF. The CDR3 DNA is TGTGCCAGCAGCGCGGGACAGATAACAGATACGCAGTATTTT.

This clonotype was found a few times. V is TRBV20-1 and J is TRBJ1-5; 8 nucleotides align to TRBD1. The CDR3 has 12 amino acids. The germline V gene encodes CDR1 DFQATT and CDR2 SNEGSKA (reference sequence). The CDR3 sequence is CGQGRGNQPQHF. Written as DNA, the CDR3 is TGCGGACAGGGACGTGGCAATCAGCCCCAGCATTTT.

V usage is TRBV7-9 and J usage is TRBJ1-3; D remains unclear. Germline V gene data show CDR1 as SEHNR and CDR2 as FQNEAQ (reference sequence). V gave up 3 bases and J gave up 0 bases, with 12 bases separating them. CDR3 length equals 16 residues. The CDR3 loop reads CASSFRQTVSGNTIYF. The DNA for the CDR3 is TGTGCCAGCAGCTTTCGGCAGACGGTCTCTGGAAACACCATATATTTT.

In its sample, this clonotype was seen many times. The chain employs TRBV12-3 or TRBV12-4 and TRBJ1-6; TRBD1 agrees at 9 bases. V shed 6 bases and J 10 bases; nucleotides not matched to a gene: 10. CDR3 size: 15 residues. The CDR3 coding sequence is TGTGCCAGCAGCGCCGGGACAGGGATCAGCTCACCCCTCCACTTT. The encoded protein is CASSAGTGISSPLHF.

This clonotype was observed a few times. The rearrangement links TRBV9 to TRBJ2-3, with D unclear. Trimming took 0 bases from V and 9 from J, leaving 11 bases between them. The CDR3 extends over 13 amino acids. Per germline, CDR1 SGDLS and CDR2 YYNGEE. The CDR3 spells CASSVVLLSTQYF. The DNA of the CDR3 is TGTGCCAGCAGCGTAGTGCTCCTATCAACGCAGTATTTT.

This clonotype was picked up a small number of times. V is TRBV3-1 and J is TRBJ2-7, with TRBD1 matching 9 bases. J was trimmed by 0 bases and V by 1 base; bases with no gene match: 7. This CDR3 contains 17 residues. CDR1 LGHDT and CDR2 YNNKEL come from the germline V gene (reference sequence). The CDR3 DNA reads as TGTGCCAGCAGCCAAGGGGTCGGGACAGGGTACTCCTACGAGCAGTACTTC. Translated, it gives CASSQGVGTGYSYEQYF.

This chain joins TRBV24-1 and TRBJ1-5, with D unclear. In germline, CDR1 is KGHDR, CDR2 SFDVKD. This CDR3 spans 13 amino acids. Deletions cut 5 bases from V and 4 bases from J, with 8 bases between. The CDR3 coding sequence is TGTGCCACCAGTGCCCAAACGAATCAGCCCCAGCATTTT. Translating gives CATSAQTNQPQHF.

CDR3 nucleotides: TGTGCCAGCAGTTTCCGAGGACTAGCGGGGGGGTCTGGCACAGATACGCAGTATTTT. Translation: CASSFRGLAGGSGTDTQYF. V usage is TRBV28 and J usage is TRBJ2-3; 15 bases fit TRBD2. J gave up 1 base and V 3 bases, and 8 bases lay outside the gene matches. The germline gives CDR1 MDHEN, CDR2 SYDVKM. This CDR3 spans 19 amino acids.

The gene calls are TRBV11-2 and TRBJ2-7; 7 positions agree with TRBD1. The trim removed 4 bases at V and 0 bases at J, leaving 6 bases unmatched. The CDR3 totals 15 residues. Germline CDR1 reads SGHAT; CDR2 reads FQNNGV. The CDR3 bases are TGTGCCAGCAGCTCTTACCGGGACAGCTCCTACGAGCAGTACTTC. Protein sequence: CASSSYRDSSYEQYF.

This clonotype was observed at least ten times. The chain links TRBV3-1 to TRBJ2-1; 7 positions agree with TRBD1. After removal of 4 bases from V and 6 bases from J, the junction contained 9 bases not matched to a gene. The CDR3 spans 15 residues. Germline loops: CDR1 LGHDT, CDR2 YNNKEL (reference sequence). DNA for the CDR3: TGTGCCAGCAGCCCTCCCGGGACAGCGATCAATGAGCAGTTCTTC. Translated: CASSPPGTAINEQFF.

This clonotype was detected only a few times. This sequence joins TRBV16 and TRBJ1-4; D uncertain. This CDR3 region has 13 residues. Germline V CDR1 and CDR2: KGHSY, FQNENV. V lost 2 bases and J lost 8, with 9 bases in between. CDR3 loop: CASSQGRVEKLFF. CDR3 DNA: TGTGCCAGCAGCCAAGGAAGGGTAGAAAAACTGTTTTTT. Based on the CDR3 plus reference TRBV16 and TRBJ1-4, the full variable domain is GEEVAQTPKHLVRGEGQKAKLYCAPIKGHSYVFWYQQVLKNEFKFLISFQNENVFDETGMPKERFSAKCLPNSPCSLEIQATKLEDSAVYFCASSQGRVEKLFFGSGTQLSVL.

In its sample, this clonotype was seen a few times. The CDR3 DNA sequence: TGCGCCAGCAGCTTGGGACCGAGCGGGAGGGGCAATGAGCAGTTCTTC. Encoded protein: CASSLGPSGRGNEQFF. The chain has TRBV5-1 and TRBJ2-1, with 10 bases identical to TRBD2. The CDR3 runs 16 residues. Germline V gene data show CDR1 as SGHRS and CDR2 as YFSETQ. After removal of 0 bases from V and 6 bases from J, the junction contained 6 bases not matched to a gene.

Only a few counts were recorded for this clonotype. The chain uses TRBV7-3 and TRBJ2-3; D call uncertain. V was shortened by 2 bases and J by 0 bases, with 12 bases between the two germline ends. Germline CDR1 and CDR2: SGHTA and FQGTGA. The CDR3 covers 16 residues. The CDR3, as DNA: TGTGCCAGCAGCTTAGGGGTGGGAACTAGCACAGATACGCAGTATTTT. Residues: CASSLGVGTSTDTQYF. Full variable domain (rest looked up from reference TRBV7-3 and TRBJ2-3): GAGVSQTPSNKVTEKGKYVELRCDPISGHTALYWYRQSLGQGPEFLIYFQGTGAADDSGLPNDRFFAVRPEGSVSTLKIQRTERGDSAVYLCASSLGVGTSTDTQYFGPGTRLTVL.

This chain joins TRBV30 and TRBJ2-2; D remains ambiguous. Trimming left V 2 bases short and J 4 bases short, with 8 bases between. CDR3 length: 13 amino acids. Germline V gene data show CDR1 as GTSNPN and CDR2 as SVGIG (reference sequence). CDR3 in DNA: TGTGCCTGGAGTCACGAATTCACCGGGGAGCTGTTTTTT. It yields the protein CAWSHEFTGELFF.

This clonotype was counted a few times. The rearrangement links TRBV20-1 to TRBJ2-7; possibly TRBD1 for D (5 bases). CDR3 size: 12 residues. V lost 3 bases, J lost 2 bases, and 8 bases lay in between. Per the germline V gene, CDR1 is DFQATT and CDR2 is SNEGSKA (reference sequence). The CDR3 loop is CSASTGTYEQYF. CDR3 coding DNA: TGCAGTGCTAGCACAGGTACCTACGAGCAGTACTTC.

This clonotype was detected many times. The chain recombines TRBV10-3 with TRBJ2-6; the match to TRBD1 covers 11 bases. The CDR3 runs 15 residues. CDR1 is ENHRY and CDR2 is SYGVKD in the germline V gene. V trimming: 8 bases; J trimming: 3 bases; junction bases outside the gene matches: 3. CDR3 sequence: CAIADRGLGANVLTF. In DNA, the CDR3 is TGTGCCATCGCGGACAGGGGGCTTGGGGCCAACGTCCTGACTTTC.

A few counts support this clonotype. The chain is built from TRBV2 and TRBJ2-1; TRBD1 is a possible D gene (6 bases). Per the germline V gene, CDR1 is SNHLY and CDR2 is FYNNEI. The germline V and J ends were trimmed by 1 base and 2 bases, with 9 bases remaining between them. The CDR3 consists of 15 residues. The CDR3 coding sequence is TGTGCCAGCAGTGAAGGGGGGCCACCCTACAATGAGCAGTTCTTC. Its protein product is CASSEGGPPYNEQFF.

This clonotype was observed many times. This chain joins TRBV9 and TRBJ2-5, with D possibly being TRBD1 or TRBD2 (5 bases each). V lost 2 bases and J lost 5, with 16 bases in between. The CDR3 extends over 15 amino acids. Germline V gene lookup returns CDR1 SGDLS and CDR2 YYNGEE. The CDR3 DNA reads as TGTGCCAGCAGCGTGGACGAGGGACGGGCGGAGACCCAGTACTTC. It is translated as CASSVDEGRAETQYF.

As DNA, the CDR3 is TGTGCCAGCAACCAATCCCCCGGGGGGTCGGATACGCAGTATTTT. It encodes CASNQSPGGSDTQYF. The rearrangement uses TRBV2 and TRBJ2-3; 7 bases agree with TRBD2. V shed 7 bases, J shed 6 bases, and the junction held 13 bases outside the gene matches. CDR1 is SNHLY and CDR2 is FYNNEI in the germline V gene. The CDR3 is 15 amino acids.

V usage is TRBV28 and J usage is TRBJ2-1, with D perhaps assigned TRBD1 or TRBD2 (5 bases each). Germline CDR1 MDHEN, CDR2 SYDVKM. The V end was cut by 5 bases, the J end by 4 bases, with 18 bases between. This CDR3 is 16 amino acids long. CDR3 loop: CASSNNRDQGYNEQFF. The CDR3 coding sequence is TGTGCCAGCAGTAATAACCGGGACCAAGGGTACAATGAGCAGTTCTTC. The variable domain in full, completed from reference TRBV28 and TRBJ2-1, reads DVKVTQSSRYLVKRTGEKVFLECVQDMDHENMFWYRQDPGLGLRLIYFSYDVKMKEKGDIPEGYSVSREKKERFSLILESASTNQTSMYLCASSNNRDQGYNEQFFGPGTRLTVL.